Sequencing of this T cell receptor beta chain was carried out in a study of blood T cells in healthy people across ages. Study information: There was about one barcoded beta molecule captured by template switching per two T cells.

The CDR3 is 13 amino acids. The V end was cut by 5 bases, the J end by 5 bases, with 10 bases between. The germline gives CDR1 SEHNR, CDR2 FQNEAQ (reference sequence). Per-sample yields of isolated PBMCs were at least 7 million. The authors ran a second PCR of 7 to 11 cycles using a sample-barcoded 5' primer and a J-beta primer mix. TCRdb reprocessed the 5' RACE reads with MiXCR, giving one entry per CDR3 protein. The sample records approximately 830,000 distinct CDR3 sequences, 62% being singletons. The sequence was obtained from a man aged 25-45 years in good health. Sequencing was performed on blood. This sequence joins TRBV7-9 and TRBJ2-4; possibly TRBD2 for D (6 bases). For the CDR3, the DNA is TGTGCCAGCAGCACCGGGGGTGAAAACATTCAGTACTTC. Its translation is CASSTGGENIQYF.